This TCR beta chain was sequenced in a study of PD-L1 blockade in urothelial cancer. In the study overall: Most of the roughly 29 patients were men whose urothelial cancer was bladder-origin. Prior exposure to chemotherapy in patients amounted to 0 to 3 regimens received.

Time point in this sample: pretreatment peripheral blood. All patients handed over anywhere from 1 to 8 samples, pretreatment and on-treatment. Germline V gene lookup returns CDR1 SGHNT and CDR2 YENEEA. Trimming shortened V by 6 bases and J by 3 bases, and 7 bases separated the two germline ends. The CDR3 runs 12 residues. Using immunoSEQ multiplex PCR, the repertoire was profiled, and TCRdb retains in-frame clones only, with some absent. The sample holds about 74,000 clones, roughly 90% seen once. The TCR comes from a man in his sixties or seventies with urothelial cancer. The sample here was PBMCs, taken around atezolizumab (anti-PD-L1) treatment. The genes are TRBV11-3 and TRBJ2-3; perhaps TRBD2 as D (5 bases). CDR3 sequence (DNA): TGTGCCAGCAGGCGAGGGACAGATACGCAGTATTTT. It translates to CASRRGTDTQYF.